Reported below is one T cell receptor beta chain. The antigen remains unidentified. This CDR3 is 14 amino acids long. V lost 6 bases and J 1 base, leaving 9 bases between the germline ends. The V gene's germline CDR1 is LNHDA and CDR2 SQIVND (reference sequence). The data stem from a study of shared clonotypes between healthy human individuals. Study-wide results and limits: Some clonotypes were shared by all four sorted-subset donors, while others were not shared. The non-shared ones had lower generation probabilities than the shared ones. For naive CD4 cells, around 5% of clonotypes were shared across a few donors.

Repertoires were generated with immunoSEQ multiplex PCR, while TCRdb's copy carries only in-frame clones and drops some. The sample has about 2.3 million clones, roughly 93% seen once. All donors were healthy HIV-negative adults lacking recent acute infections or vaccinations. The sample taken for sequencing was naive CD4+ T cells from PBMCs. The subset here: CD45RA+ positively selected. The V call is TRBV19, the J call TRBJ2-2, with D possibly being TRBD2 (6 bases). The sequence was obtained from a man between 18 and 35 years old in good health. Some clones in this sample may be carry-over from other donors' samples. The CDR3 nucleotides read TGTGCCAGTAGGGCGGGATTGAACACCGGGGAGCTGTTTTTT. Translation gives CASRAGLNTGELFF.